The rows below give T cell receptor beta chains drawn from one sample of a study of cytomegalovirus exposure and HLA in healthy donors. Generated by immunoSEQ multiplex PCR, the TCRdb table keeps only in-frame clones and is missing some. The sample carries fewer than 250,000 clones, about 80% recorded once. Sequenced sample: PBMCs. These receptors came from a woman aged 45-65 years in good health and CMV-seropositive. CDR3s include the opening cysteine and the closing phenylalanine or tryptophan. The D gene is left open where the match is weak. Clone size appears in some rows only: once, few, many, or a class for an expanded clone.

d_gene	v_gene	abundance	j_gene	CDR3nt	CDR3aa
NA	TRBV4-3	NA	TRBJ2-2	TGCGCCAGCAGCCAAGAGAGGGGGTTGACCGGGGAGCTGTTTTTT	CASSQERGLTGELFF
NA	TRBV5-4	NA	TRBJ1-2	TGTGCCAGCAGCTCCCAGGATACCTATGGCTACACCTTC	CASSSQDTYGYTF
NA	TRBV6-5	few	TRBJ1-1	TGTGCCAGCAAGACATCCGCTGTAGCTTTCTTT	CASKTSAVAFF
NA	TRBV19	once	TRBJ1-2	TGTGCCAGTAGTGCCGGCAGGGCGCAAGGCTACACCTTC	CASSAGRAQGYTF
NA	TRBV29-1	NA	TRBJ2-7	TGCAGCGTTGGGTGGGGAGCCTACGAGCAGTACTTC	CSVGWGAYEQYF
NA	TRBV6-1	NA	TRBJ2-1	TGTGCCAGCAGTGAAGCGCTGAGGGGGGGCTCCTACAATGAGCAGTTCTTC	CASSEALRGGSYNEQFF
NA	TRBV10-2	few	TRBJ1-1	TGCGCCAGCAGTGAGTCGGAGGGGATGAACACTGAAGCTTTCTTT	CASSESEGMNTEAFF
NA	TRBV7-8	NA	TRBJ2-7	TGTGCCAGCAGCCTACAGGGCTACGAGCAGTACTTC	CASSLQGYEQYF
NA	TRBV4-1	NA	TRBJ1-2	TGCGCCAGCAGCCACTTACTCATACCGGGACACCTCTATGGCTACACCTTC	CASSHLLIPGHLYGYTF
TRBD1	TRBV6-1	once	TRBJ2-7	TGTGCCAGCAGTTGGGGCAGGGGGCTCTACGAGCAGTACTTC	CASSWGRGLYEQYF
NA	TRBV10-3	NA	TRBJ1-2	TGTGCCATCAGAGGAGCTCTCAACTATGGCTACACCTTC	CAIRGALNYGYTF
TRBD2	TRBV27	NA	TRBJ2-7	TGTGCCAGCAGGGGGACTAGCGGATCCTACGAGCAGTACTTC	CASRGTSGSYEQYF
NA	TRBV4-1	NA	TRBJ1-1	TGCGCCAGCAGCCAAGAATTCAGACAGATGAACACTGAAGCTTTCTTT	CASSQEFRQMNTEAFF
TRBD2	TRBV7-3	NA	TRBJ2-2	TGTGCCAGCAGCATGACTAGCGGGGGGTATACCGGGGAGCTGTTTTTT	CASSMTSGGYTGELFF
TRBD1	TRBV7-8	NA	TRBJ2-7	TGTGCCAGCAGAACGGACAGGTTTTCATACGAGCAGTACTTC	CASRTDRFSYEQYF
NA	TRBV28	NA	TRBJ2-3	TGTGCCAGCGGCTATCGTGAGGGGACTAGCACAGATACGCAGTATTTT	CASGYREGTSTDTQYF
TRBD1	TRBV6-5	NA	TRBJ2-2	TGTGCCAGCAGACGAGACAGGGGTGGCACCGGGGAGCTGTTTTTT	CASRRDRGGTGELFF
NA	TRBV5-1	NA	TRBJ1-2	TGCGCCAGCAGCTTGGGTCGGGGTCGGGACTATGGCTACACCTTC	CASSLGRGRDYGYTF
NA	TRBV7-9	NA	TRBJ2-7	TGTGCCAGCAGCTTTAGGGGGTACGAGCAGTACTTC	CASSFRGYEQYF
NA	TRBV2	NA	TRBJ2-7	TGTGCCAGCTCCTACCGGGACTTTTCATCCTACGAGCAGTACTTC	CASSYRDFSSYEQYF
NA	TRBV18	NA	TRBJ2-6	TGTGCCAGCTCACCACCTGGAGTGGTCGGGGCCAACGTCCTGACTTTC	CASSPPGVVGANVLTF
NA	TRBV5-1	few	TRBJ1-1	TGCGCCAGCAGCTTGAATTCCAGGGCCACTGAAGCTTTCTTT	CASSLNSRATEAFF